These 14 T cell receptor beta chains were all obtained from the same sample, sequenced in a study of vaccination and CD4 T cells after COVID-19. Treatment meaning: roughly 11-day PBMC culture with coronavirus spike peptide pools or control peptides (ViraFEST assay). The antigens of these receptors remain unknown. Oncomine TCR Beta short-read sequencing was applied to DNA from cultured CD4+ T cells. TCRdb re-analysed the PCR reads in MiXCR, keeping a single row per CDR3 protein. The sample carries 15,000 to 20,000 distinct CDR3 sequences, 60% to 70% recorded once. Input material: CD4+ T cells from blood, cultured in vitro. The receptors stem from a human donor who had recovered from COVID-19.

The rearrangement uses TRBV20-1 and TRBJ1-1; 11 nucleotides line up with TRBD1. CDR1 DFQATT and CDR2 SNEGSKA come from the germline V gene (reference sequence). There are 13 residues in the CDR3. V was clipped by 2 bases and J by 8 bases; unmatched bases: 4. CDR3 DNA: TGCAGTGCTAGAACTCGGGACAGGGGGGAAGCTTTCTTT. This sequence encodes CSARTRDRGEAFF.

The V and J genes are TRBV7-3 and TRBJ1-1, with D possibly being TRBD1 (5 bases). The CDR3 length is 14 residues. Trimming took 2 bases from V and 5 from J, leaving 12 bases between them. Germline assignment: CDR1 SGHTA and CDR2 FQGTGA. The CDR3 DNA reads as TGTGCCAGCAGCTTAGACCCAGGGTCGACTGAAGCTTTCTTT. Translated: CASSLDPGSTEAFF.

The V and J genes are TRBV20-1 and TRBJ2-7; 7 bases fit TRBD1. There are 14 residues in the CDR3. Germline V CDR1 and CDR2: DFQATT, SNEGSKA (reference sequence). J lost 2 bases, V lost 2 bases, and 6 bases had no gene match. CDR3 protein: CSARKTGDPYEQYF. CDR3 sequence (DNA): TGCAGTGCTAGAAAAACAGGGGACCCCTACGAGCAGTACTTC.

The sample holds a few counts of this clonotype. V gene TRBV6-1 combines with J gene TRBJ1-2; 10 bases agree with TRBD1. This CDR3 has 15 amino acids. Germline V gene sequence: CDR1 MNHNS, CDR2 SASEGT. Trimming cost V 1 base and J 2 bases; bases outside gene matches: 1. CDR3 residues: CASSEGGQGNYGYTF. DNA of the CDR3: TGTGCCAGCAGTGAAGGGGGACAGGGGAACTATGGCTACACCTTC.

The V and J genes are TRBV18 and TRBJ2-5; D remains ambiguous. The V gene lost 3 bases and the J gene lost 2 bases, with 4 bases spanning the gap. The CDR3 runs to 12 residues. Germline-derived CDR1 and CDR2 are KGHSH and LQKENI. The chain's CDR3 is CASSPGQETQYF. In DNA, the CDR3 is TGTGCCAGCTCACCCGGTCAAGAGACCCAGTACTTC.

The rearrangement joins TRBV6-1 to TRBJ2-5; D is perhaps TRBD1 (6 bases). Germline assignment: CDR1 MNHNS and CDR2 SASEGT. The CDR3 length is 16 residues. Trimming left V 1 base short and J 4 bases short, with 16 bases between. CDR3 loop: CASSEVGLRTAETQYF. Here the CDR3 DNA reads TGTGCCAGCAGTGAAGTGGGTCTGAGGACAGCAGAGACCCAGTACTTC.

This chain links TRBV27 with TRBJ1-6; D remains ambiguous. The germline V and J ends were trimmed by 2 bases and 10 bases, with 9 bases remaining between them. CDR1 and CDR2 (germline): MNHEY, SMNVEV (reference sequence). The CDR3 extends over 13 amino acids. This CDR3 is CASSLVGRSPLHF. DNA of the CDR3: TGTGCCAGCAGTTTAGTGGGGAGGTCACCCCTCCACTTT.

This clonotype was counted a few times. The chain's CDR3 is CASRSDRATEAFF. The CDR3 coding sequence is TGTGCCAGTAGAAGTGACAGGGCGACTGAAGCTTTCTTT. The chain combines TRBV19 with TRBJ1-1, with 7 bases matching TRBD1. This CDR3 spans 13 amino acids. Unmatched junction bases numbered 6, after V lost 6 bases and J lost 5 bases. Germline-derived CDR1 and CDR2 are LNHDA and SQIVND (reference sequence).

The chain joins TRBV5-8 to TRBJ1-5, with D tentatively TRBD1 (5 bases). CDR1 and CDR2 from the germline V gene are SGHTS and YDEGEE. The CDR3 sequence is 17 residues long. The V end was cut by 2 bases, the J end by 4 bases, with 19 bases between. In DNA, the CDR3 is TGTGCCAGCAGCTTTGGTCTCCGGCCGGGGGGTAATCAGCCCCAGCATTTT. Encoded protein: CASSFGLRPGGNQPQHF.

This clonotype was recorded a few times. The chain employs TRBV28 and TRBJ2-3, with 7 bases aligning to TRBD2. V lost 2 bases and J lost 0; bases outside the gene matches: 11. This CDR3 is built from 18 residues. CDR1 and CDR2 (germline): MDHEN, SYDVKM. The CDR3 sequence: CASSLMTPTSSSTDTQYF. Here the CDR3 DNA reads TGTGCCAGCAGTTTAATGACCCCGACTAGCTCGAGCACAGATACGCAGTATTTT.

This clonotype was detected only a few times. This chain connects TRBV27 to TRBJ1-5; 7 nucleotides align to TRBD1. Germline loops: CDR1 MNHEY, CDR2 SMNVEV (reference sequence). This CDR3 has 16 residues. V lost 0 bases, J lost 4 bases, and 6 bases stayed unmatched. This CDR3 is CASSLSRGTANQPQHF. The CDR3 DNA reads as TGTGCCAGCAGTTTATCCCGCGGGACAGCAAATCAGCCCCAGCATTTT.

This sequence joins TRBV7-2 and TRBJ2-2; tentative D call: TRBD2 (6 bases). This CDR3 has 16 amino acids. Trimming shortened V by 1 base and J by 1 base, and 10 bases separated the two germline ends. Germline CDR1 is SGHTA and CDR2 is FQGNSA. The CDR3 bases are TGTGCCAGCAGCTTAGTTGGGGGGAGGAACACCGGGGAGCTGTTTTTT. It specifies CASSLVGGRNTGELFF.

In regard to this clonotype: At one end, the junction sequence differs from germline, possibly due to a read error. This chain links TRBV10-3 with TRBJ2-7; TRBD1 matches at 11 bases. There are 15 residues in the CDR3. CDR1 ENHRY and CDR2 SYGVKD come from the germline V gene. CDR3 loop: CASSWAGTGGYEQYF. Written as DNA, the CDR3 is TGTGCCAGCAGTTGGGCCGGGACAGGGGGCTACGAGCAGTACTTC.

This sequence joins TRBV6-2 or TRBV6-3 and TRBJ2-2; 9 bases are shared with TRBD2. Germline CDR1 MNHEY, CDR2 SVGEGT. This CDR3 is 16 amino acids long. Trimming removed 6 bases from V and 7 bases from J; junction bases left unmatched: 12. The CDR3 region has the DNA TGTGCCAGCAGAAAGACTAGCGGCCCAAGGGGCGGGGAGCTGTTTTTT. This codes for CASRKTSGPRGGELFF.